This entry describes one TCR beta chain. What this receptor recognizes is not known. One base away there is no much larger clone; base qualities are not given. This entry comes from a study of blood T cell repertoires in COVID-19 (TCRdb year 2020). For the wider study: The collaborator samples originated in the United States, Italy and Spain and spanned the acute and convalescent phases of COVID-19. The sample metadata nearly always contained a de-identified subject ID, COVID-19 status, age in years and sex. The repertoires were released in a freely available public database intended as a resource for research on the immune response to SARS-CoV-2. The prospective study material was composed of cDNA or gDNA derived from T cells, B-cell-depleted T cells, or PBMCs. Samples came from the ongoing ImmuneRACE study (first 160 participants) plus 1,254 subjects from 6 global collaborators. Where available, HLA class I and class II types were obtained from metadata supplied by the sample provider rather than from assay-based typing. Subjects who had been exposed to COVID-19, were actively infected with it, or had recovered from it provided the deeply sampled blood TCRbeta repertoires that made up the dataset.

Study-level results and caveats: How much clinical and demographic metadata was included differed by source and by participant, and the metadata was provided uncurated.

Whole blood was collected in K2EDTA tubes by collaborating institutions according to the institutions' own protocols. For TCRbeta analysis, collaborators shipped samples in one of three forms: frozen whole blood, isolated PBMCs, or DNA extracted from either of those sample types. TCRbeta CDR3 regions were amplified from genomic DNA using the immunoSEQ Assay, a bias-controlled multiplex PCR. The published analysis was carried out like this. Within the assay, amplification of reference gene primers was used to estimate how many nucleated cells each sample contained. Sequence reads were collapsed and filtered to measure the absolute abundance of every unique TCRbeta CDR3 rearrangement. Productive Simpson clonality was computed per sample as the square root of Simpson's diversity index over productive rearrangements. What TCRdb holds here is the immuneACCESS table cut down to in-frame rearrangements. Part of the clones is not present; checked against another copy, under half of the missing clones reflect an unresolved V gene, and the others are unexplained. Clone size and V and J calls were adopted from that table, with D and trimming inferred from the DNA. In this sample the table shows under 50,000 clones, roughly 75% of which occur a single time. Under 50% of the sample is in the top ten clones.

From the cysteine up to the phenylalanine, the CDR3 has a length of 16 residues. The kept DNA is CDR3 alone, 48 bases in frame from the first base. Clipping removes 1 base from V and 1 base from J, with 6 as the unmatched junction base count. The germline V gene provides CDR1 SGHTA and CDR2 FQGNSA. The source of this sequence is an elderly man with active or convalescent COVID-19. Sequencing was done on a sample of peripheral blood. Rearrangement joined TRBV7-2 to TRBJ2-5, with 7 bases matching TRBD2. DNA sequence: TGTGCCAGCAGCTTAGTAGTCGGGGGGACCCAAGAGACCCAGTACTTC. It is translated as CASSLVVGGTQETQYF.